A single sample gave rise to the 11 T cell receptor beta chains below, sequenced in a study of blood T cell repertoires in COVID-19. Libraries were prepared by immunoSEQ multiplex PCR; TCRdb keeps only in-frame clonotypes and omits some of them. Among approximately 150,000 clones listed, 81% were seen once. Source material: peripheral blood. Receptors were obtained from a man aged 60 to 69 with active or convalescent COVID-19.

This clone was detected once. This chain links TRBV9 with TRBJ1-1; tentative D call: TRBD1 (6 bases). The CDR3 is 14 residues long. Trimming left V 4 bases short and J 3 bases short, with 13 bases between. Germline V CDR1 and CDR2: SGDLS, YYNGEE. This CDR3 reads CASSPRSGDTEAFF. CDR3 nucleotides: TGTGCCAGCAGCCCCCGGTCAGGGGACACTGAAGCTTTCTTT. Filled out from reference TRBV9 and TRBJ1-1, the complete variable domain reads DSGVTQTPKHLITATGQRVTLRCSPRSGDLSVYWYQQSLDQGLQFLIQYYNGEERAKGNILERFSAQQFPDLHSELNLSSLELGDSALYFCASSPRSGDTEAFFGQGTRLTVV.

A few counts support this clone. The chain carries TRBV18 and TRBJ1-3, with 7 nucleotides matching TRBD1. Per germline, CDR1 KGHSH and CDR2 LQKENI. The length of the CDR3 is 16 residues. Germline trimming cut 6 bases from V and 0 bases from J; bases unmatched to any gene: 8. Written as DNA, the CDR3 is TGTGCCAGCTCCCTTACAGGGGCAATCTCTGGAAACACCATATATTTT. Protein: CASSLTGAISGNTIYF.

The rearrangement links TRBV11-2 to TRBJ1-1; possibly TRBD1 for D (6 bases). CDR3 length: 15 residues. In germline, CDR1 is SGHAT, CDR2 FQNNGV. With 4 bases removed from V and 0 bases from J, the gap between germline ends came to 12 bases. CDR3 nucleotide sequence: TGTGCCAGCAGCTCCGAGGGGACATTGAACACTGAAGCTTTCTTT. This encodes CASSSEGTLNTEAFF.

This sequence joins TRBV10-1 and TRBJ2-7, with 13 bases that match TRBD2. Germline loops: CDR1 WNHNN, CDR2 SYGVQD (reference sequence). V gave up 2 bases and J gave up 2 bases; unmatched junction bases: 0. The CDR3 length is 15 residues. The CDR3 sequence is CASSEGTSGTYEQYF. As DNA, the CDR3 is TGCGCCAGCAGTGAGGGGACTAGCGGGACCTACGAGCAGTACTTC.

The rearrangement uses TRBV9 and TRBJ2-2, with TRBD2 matching over 8 bases. V gave up 0 bases and J gave up 3 bases; unmatched junction bases: 1. This CDR3 spans 15 amino acids. Germline V gene sequence: CDR1 SGDLS, CDR2 YYNGEE. The CDR3: CASSVASGHTGELFF. The CDR3 DNA reads TGTGCCAGCAGCGTAGCTAGCGGGCACACCGGGGAGCTGTTTTTT.

The rearrangement links TRBV5-1 to TRBJ2-7, with TRBD2 matching 8 bases. The CDR3 contains 16 residues. Losses at the gene ends were 0 bases for V and 9 bases for J; bases not matched to a gene: 14. Germline values: CDR1 SGHRS, CDR2 YFSETQ. The CDR3 sequence is CASSLVGGALQVGQYF. The CDR3 region has the DNA TGCGCCAGCAGCTTGGTCGGGGGGGCACTCCAGGTAGGGCAGTACTTC.

The chain carries TRBV7-9 and TRBJ2-7; D is uncertain. The germline gives CDR1 SEHNR, CDR2 FQNEAQ (reference sequence). The CDR3 is made up of 11 amino acids. Trimming cost V 5 bases and J 3 bases, with 5 bases left between them. The CDR3 DNA is TGTGCCAGCAGCCTTAACTACGAGCAGTACTTC. It encodes CASSLNYEQYF.

The chain has TRBV28 and TRBJ1-2; D is unclear. This CDR3 contains 14 residues. From germline, CDR1 is MDHEN and CDR2 SYDVKM. V dropped 3 bases and J dropped 4 bases, with 12 bases sitting between them. CDR3 nucleotides: TGTGCCAGCAGTTTTCTTCCTGGGAGCTATGGCTACACCTTC. It yields the protein CASSFLPGSYGYTF.

The V call is TRBV19, the J call TRBJ1-5, with TRBD1 as a possible D gene (5 bases). The CDR3 runs 14 residues. In germline, CDR1 is LNHDA, CDR2 SQIVND (reference sequence). Trimming removed 4 bases at V and 1 base at J, with 8 bases between. CDR3 nucleotide sequence: TGTGCCAGTAGTACCAGACAGAGCAATCAGCCCCAGCATTTT. This translates into CASSTRQSNQPQHF.

The chain combines TRBV29-1 with TRBJ1-2; 7 positions agree with TRBD1. The junction had 17 bases not matched to a gene; V was cut back by 6 bases and J by 4 bases. There are 16 residues in the CDR3. Germline CDR1 reads SQVTM; CDR2 reads ANQGSEA. This CDR3 reads CSVAGTVSLQGYGYTF. CDR3 nucleotide sequence: TGCAGCGTGGCCGGGACAGTCAGTTTGCAAGGCTATGGCTACACCTTC. The variable domain in full, completed from reference TRBV29-1 and TRBJ1-2, reads SAVISQKPSRDICQRGTSLTIQCQVDSQVTMMFWYRQQPGQSLTLIATANQGSEATYESGFVIDKFPISRPNLTFSTLTVSNMSPEDSSIYLCSVAGTVSLQGYGYTFGSGTRLTVV.

CDR3 nucleotides: TGTGCCAGTAAGATTCAGGGGGCGGACACCGGGGAGCTGTTTTTT. Translating gives CASKIQGADTGELFF. The genes are TRBV19 and TRBJ2-2; 8 bases agree with TRBD1. J was trimmed by 3 bases and V by 7 bases; bases with no gene match: 7. Germline V gene sequence: CDR1 LNHDA, CDR2 SQIVND (reference sequence). This CDR3 comprises 15 residues.